This T cell receptor beta chain was identified in a study of CD8+ T cells in alopecia areata. Germline CDR1 and CDR2: PRHDT and FYEKMQ (reference sequence). The CDR3 is 15 residues long. The V gene end was trimmed by 5 bases and the J gene end by 5 bases; junction bases not matched to a gene: 11. Described treatment: oral pan-JAK inhibitor, 5-10 mg twice daily. Extracted RNA was reverse transcribed into cDNA, the sequencing template. The data were produced by immunoSEQ multiplex PCR, yet TCRdb's version contains in-frame clones alone and is incomplete. The sample includes 170,000 or so clones, less than 70% of them seen just once.

The input for sequencing was CD4+ T cells sorted from blood, taken at week 4, from a patient treated with tofacitinib. The chain employs TRBV13 and TRBJ2-7; 8 nucleotides line up with TRBD1. The TCR originated in a human donor with alopecia areata. CDR3 coding DNA: TGTGCCAGCAGCCTCCGACAGGGGAAGGCGGACGAGCAGTACTTC. Its translation is CASSLRQGKADEQYF.